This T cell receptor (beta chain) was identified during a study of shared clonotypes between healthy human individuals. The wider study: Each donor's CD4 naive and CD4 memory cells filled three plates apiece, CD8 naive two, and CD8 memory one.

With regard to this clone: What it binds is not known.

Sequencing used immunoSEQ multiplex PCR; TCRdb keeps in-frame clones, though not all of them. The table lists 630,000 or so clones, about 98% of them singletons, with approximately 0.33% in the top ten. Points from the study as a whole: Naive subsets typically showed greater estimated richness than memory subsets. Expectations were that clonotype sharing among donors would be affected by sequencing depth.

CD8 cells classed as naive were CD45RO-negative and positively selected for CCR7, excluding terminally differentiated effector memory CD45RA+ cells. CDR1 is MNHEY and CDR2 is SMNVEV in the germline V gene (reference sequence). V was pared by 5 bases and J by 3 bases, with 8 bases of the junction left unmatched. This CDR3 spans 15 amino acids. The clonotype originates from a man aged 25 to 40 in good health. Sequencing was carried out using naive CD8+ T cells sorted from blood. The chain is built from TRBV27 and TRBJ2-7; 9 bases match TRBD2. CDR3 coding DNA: TGTGCCAGCAGTCCATCTAGCGGGATGGACTACGAGCAGTACTTC. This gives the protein CASSPSSGMDYEQYF.